Listed here are 12 T cell receptor beta chains from one sample, sequenced in a study of shared clonotypes between healthy human individuals (dated by TCRdb to about 2020). Library generation was performed with the immunoSEQ multiplex PCR assay. The clones in this table, taken by TCRdb from immuneACCESS, are in-frame only. Not every clone is retained; where verified, under half of the shortfall comes from an unresolved V gene, and the cause of the rest is unknown. Across this sample there are nearly 1 million clones, with 70% to 85% seen only once. Approximately 1.5% of the sample comes from the top ten. The sample comprised memory CD4+ T cells sorted from blood. The cell subset or site label, as the study defines it: CD45RA-negative fraction. The receptors shown here come from a man aged 18-30 years in good health.

The table lists this clone with many counts. Different DNA sequences within this sample yield the same CDR3. The CDR3 protein is CSVADSSYEQYF. Here the CDR3 DNA reads TGCAGCGTTGCTGACAGCAGCTACGAGCAGTACTTC. The rearrangement joins TRBV29-1 to TRBJ2-7; D perhaps matches TRBD1 (5 bases). The V end was cut by 4 bases, the J end by 3 bases, with 10 bases between. This CDR3 has 12 amino acids. Germline V lookup: CDR1 SQVTM, CDR2 ANQGSEA.

The chain carries TRBV7-2 and TRBJ2-7; unclear D gene. V lost 1 base to trimming and J lost 2 bases, with 6 bases between them. The germline V gene has CDR1 SGHTA and CDR2 FQGNSA. CDR3 size: 13 residues. The CDR3 reads CASSLELAYEQYF. As DNA, the CDR3 is TGTGCCAGCAGCTTAGAATTGGCCTACGAGCAGTACTTC.

The chain joins TRBV11-2 to TRBJ2-1; no clear D. CDR1 is SGHAT, CDR2 FQNNGV, per germline. The CDR3 sequence is 13 residues long. The ends were cut back, 5 bases at V and 3 bases at J, with 8 bases in the middle. CDR3 sequence (DNA): TGTGCCAGCAGCGTAGGGCACTACAATGAGCAGTTCTTC. Protein sequence: CASSVGHYNEQFF.

This chain connects TRBV12-2 to TRBJ2-7; the tabulated D call, TRBD2, remains unverified against the DNA. TRBV12-2 is shown as a pseudogene. The CDR3 runs to 16 residues. The chain's CDR3 is CASRLVRLAVNYEQYF. Here the CDR3 DNA reads TGTGCAAGTCGCTTAGTTCGACTAGCGGTGAACTACGAGCAGTACTTC.

V and J are TRBV28 and TRBJ1-4; no firm D call. The germline CDR1 and CDR2 sequences are MDHEN and SYDVKM. The CDR3 is 15 residues long. V lost 1 base and J 2 bases, leaving 8 bases between the germline ends. CDR3 nucleotides: TGTGCCAGCAGTTTATCCTACGGGACTAATGAAAAACTGTTTTTT. It encodes CASSLSYGTNEKLFF.

A few counts support this clone. V is TRBV18 and J is TRBJ1-1; weak D call: TRBD1 (6 bases). CDR1 and CDR2 from the germline V gene are KGHSH and LQKENI. The CDR3 sequence is 15 residues long. The V and J ends lost 4 bases and 4 bases respectively, with 16 bases between them. CDR3 coding DNA: TGTGCCAGCTCACAAGACAGGTCGGTAGGCACTGAAGCTTTCTTT. Translating gives CASSQDRSVGTEAFF.

V and J are TRBV11-2 and TRBJ2-1; no reliable D call. Per germline, CDR1 SGHAT and CDR2 FQNNGV. Trimming took 5 bases from V and 0 from J, leaving 14 bases between them. The CDR3 is 16 residues long. The CDR3 coding sequence is TGTGCCAGCAGCCAAGGGTGGCGGAGCTCCTACAATGAGCAGTTCTTC. It specifies CASSQGWRSSYNEQFF.

V usage is TRBV30 and J usage is TRBJ1-5, with 11 bases lining up with TRBD1. CDR3 size: 18 residues. Germline V gene data show CDR1 as GTSNPN and CDR2 as SVGIG (reference sequence). V shed 1 base and J 0 bases; nucleotides not matched to a gene: 8. CDR3 loop: CAWSEPGQGVNSNQPQHF. DNA of the CDR3: TGTGCCTGGAGTGAGCCGGGACAGGGGGTTAATAGCAATCAGCCCCAGCATTTT.

This chain links TRBV4-3 with TRBJ2-1, with TRBD2 matching 7 bases. The length of the CDR3 is 16 residues. CDR1 and CDR2 from the germline V gene are LGHNA and YSLEER. V gave up 1 base and J gave up 8 bases; unmatched junction bases: 11. The CDR3 loop is CASSQAVGGLDDEQFF. The CDR3, as DNA: TGCGCCAGCAGCCAAGCGGTGGGAGGGCTTGACGATGAGCAGTTCTTC.

Regarding this clone: With a far larger clone one base away, a read error is the likely cause. The same CDR3 is also encoded by other DNA sequences in this sample. The chain combines TRBV6-6 with TRBJ1-1, with D unresolved. Germline CDR1 reads MNHNY; CDR2 reads SVGAGI (reference sequence). The CDR3 is made up of 12 amino acids. The CDR3 here is CASSQGGIEAFF. The CDR3 bases are TGTGCCAGCAGTCAAGGAGGCATTGAAGCTTTTTTT.

This clone was seen just once. The V gene is TRBV18, the J gene TRBJ2-7, with D perhaps TRBD1 (5 bases). CDR3 size: 15 residues. V lost 0 bases, J lost 1 base, and 10 bases lay in between. Germline CDR1 KGHSH, CDR2 LQKENI. The CDR3 spells CASSPPHRQSYEQYF. CDR3 DNA: TGTGCCAGCTCACCACCTCACCGACAGTCCTACGAGCAGTACTTC.

The rearrangement links TRBV6-5 to TRBJ2-5; D is undetermined. The tail of the sequence fits TRBJ2-7 better, so the J call may be wrong. Germline assignment: CDR1 MNHEY and CDR2 SVGAGI. The CDR3 covers 14 residues. The CDR3 region has the DNA TGTGCCAGCACGAGTGGGTTAACGGCGGCCGAGCAGTACTTC. Amino acid sequence: CASTSGLTAAEQYF.